This entry features one TCR beta chain sequence. Antigen: not known. CDR1 and CDR2 from the germline V gene are SEHNR and FQNEAQ (reference sequence). The CDR3 sequence is 15 residues long. UMI-labeled 5' RACE TRB cDNA libraries were prepared from the cells. TCRdb re-called the 5' RACE reads; one entry per CDR3 protein, DNA not given. This repertoire includes fewer than 55,000 distinct CDR3 sequences. This sample was taken from a study of CXCR3-negative and CXCR3-positive naive CD8 T cells. Study conclusions and caveats: The TRB CDR3s that CXCR3-positive naive cells carried were more hydrophobic than those of CXCR3-negative naive cells.

Material for sequencing was naive CXCR3- CD8+ T cells from blood. The subset: CD45RO-CCR7+CD27+CD95- naive CD8+ T cells lacking CXCR3 (TNR3-). This receptor was taken from a human donor in good health. Some clones in this sample may be carry-over from other donors' samples. The chain couples TRBV7-9 to TRBJ2-1; TCRdb names TRBD1, which stays unverified in the absence of DNA. CDR3 residues: CASETGTEAYNEQFF.